One sample yielded the 27 T cell receptor beta chains listed below, sequenced in a study of CD8 T cells in ankylosing spondylitis. One entry per CDR3 protein, called by TCRdb with MiXCR from the 5' RACE reads. The repertoire includes about 200,000 distinct CDR3 sequences, about a quarter of them detected once, and just over 6.5% sits in the top ten. Input material: blood, either unsorted or a sorted T cell fraction (not recorded which). These receptors all come from a male donor with ankylosing spondylitis or in good health (not recorded which).

V usage is TRBV4-2 and J usage is TRBJ2-2; D gene unclear. Germline loops: CDR1 LGHNA, CDR2 YNFKEQ. Trimming removed 0 bases at V and 7 bases at J, with 6 bases between. The CDR3 runs to 13 residues. This chain's CDR3 is CASSQESGGELFF. CDR3 in DNA: TGTGCCAGCAGCCAAGAATCTGGCGGGGAGCTGTTTTTT.

This clonotype was recorded many times. The chain has TRBV5-1 and TRBJ2-1; D perhaps matches TRBD1 (5 bases). V was shortened by 0 bases and J by 6 bases, with 13 bases between the two germline ends. The CDR3 extends over 15 amino acids. Germline loops: CDR1 SGHRS, CDR2 YFSETQ. CDR3 DNA sequence: TGCGCCAGCAGCTTGGTTGGGGCTGTTAGCAATGAGCAGTTCTTC. Translated, it gives CASSLVGAVSNEQFF.

This clonotype was seen ten or more times. The rearrangement uses TRBV5-1 and TRBJ2-2; D unresolved. This CDR3 has 13 residues. Germline CDR1 is SGHRS and CDR2 is YFSETQ. Trimming shortened V by 6 bases and J by 3 bases, and 9 bases separated the two germline ends. The CDR3 loop reads CASIGRDTGELFF. The DNA of the CDR3 is TGCGCCAGCATCGGTCGGGACACCGGGGAGCTGTTTTTT.

This clonotype appeared a few times. The chain combines TRBV20-1 with TRBJ2-5; D not certain. The germline gives CDR1 DFQATT, CDR2 SNEGSKA (reference sequence). Trimming cost V 5 bases and J 4 bases, with 14 bases left between them. This CDR3 is 13 amino acids long. DNA for the CDR3: TGCAGTGCTGGATCCTCTTCGGGAGAGACCCAGTACTTC. Translating gives CSAGSSSGETQYF.

J is TRBJ2-2 and V is TRBV20-1; 10 bases match TRBD2. The CDR3 is made up of 15 amino acids. V gave up 3 bases and J gave up 5 bases; unmatched junction bases: 6. Germline assignment: CDR1 DFQATT and CDR2 SNEGSKA (reference sequence). CDR3 protein: CSASLSGRTTGELFF. The DNA for the CDR3 is TGCAGTGCTAGCCTTAGCGGGAGGACGACCGGGGAGCTGTTTTTT.

The rearrangement uses TRBV10-3 and TRBJ1-4; TRBD1 is a possible D gene (5 bases). Germline values: CDR1 ENHRY, CDR2 SYGVKD. Trimming pared 11 bases from V and 3 bases from J, leaving 16 bases between. The CDR3 spans 14 residues. The CDR3 spells CASNAQGPNEKLFF. For the CDR3, the DNA is TGTGCCTCCAACGCTCAGGGCCCTAATGAAAAACTGTTTTTT.

This sequence joins TRBV29-1 and TRBJ2-3; 8 bases are shared with TRBD1. CDR3 length: 13 residues. Germline V CDR1 and CDR2: SQVTM, ANQGSEA. J lost 7 bases, V lost 3 bases, and 6 bases had no gene match. Here the CDR3 reads CSVDGQGLNTQYF. CDR3 nucleotide sequence: TGCAGCGTTGATGGACAGGGCCTCAATACGCAGTATTTT.

The chain recombines TRBV20-1 with TRBJ2-5; TRBD2 agrees at 10 bases. The CDR3 length is 15 residues. Germline-derived CDR1 and CDR2 are DFQATT and SNEGSKA (reference sequence). V lost 1 base and J lost 5; bases outside the gene matches: 7. The CDR3 sequence is CSARAPSGSAETQYF. For the CDR3, the DNA is TGCAGTGCTAGAGCCCCTAGCGGGAGTGCCGAGACCCAGTACTTC.

This clonotype was counted ten times or more. The gene calls are TRBV20-1 and TRBJ2-2; TRBD2 aligns across 8 bases. In germline, CDR1 is DFQATT, CDR2 SNEGSKA (reference sequence). Trimming at V came to 3 bases and at J to 5 bases, leaving 5 bases not matched to a gene. The CDR3 loop spans 14 amino acids. CDR3 residues: CSARSGGRTGELFF. The CDR3 DNA is TGCAGTGCTAGGTCGGGGGGGAGGACCGGGGAGCTGTTTTTT.

This clonotype was recorded many times. CDR3 nucleotides: TGTGCCAGCAGTTTAGGACGCGCTGAAGCTTTCTTT. It encodes CASSLGRAEAFF. The rearrangement uses TRBV12-3 or TRBV12-4 and TRBJ1-1; the D is unclear. The V gene lost 1 base and the J gene lost 6 bases, with 6 bases spanning the gap. The CDR3 sequence is 12 residues long.

In its sample, this clonotype was seen many times. V and J are TRBV12-3 or TRBV12-4 and TRBJ1-2; 10 nucleotides agree with TRBD1. This CDR3 has 15 amino acids. Unmatched junction bases numbered 1, after V lost 1 base and J lost 2 bases. The CDR3 spells CASSLGDRGNYGYTF. CDR3 nucleotides: TGTGCCAGCAGTTTAGGGGACAGGGGAAACTATGGCTACACCTTC.

This clonotype has a count of ten or more. The chain has TRBV6-2 or TRBV6-3 and TRBJ2-3, with 11 bases aligning to TRBD1. The junction had 14 bases not matched to a gene; V was cut back by 0 bases and J by 6 bases. Germline-derived CDR1 and CDR2 are MNHEY and SVGEGT. The CDR3 totals 19 residues. CDR3 DNA: TGTGCCAGCAGTTACTCTATCGAGGACAGGGGGCTGAATCGCGATACGCAGTATTTT. It is translated as CASSYSIEDRGLNRDTQYF.

This clonotype was seen only a few times. The J gene is TRBJ2-1, the V gene TRBV20-1, with D possibly TRBD2 on 6 matching bases. Germline values: CDR1 DFQATT, CDR2 SNEGSKA (reference sequence). V gave up 2 bases and J gave up 2 bases, with 10 bases separating them. This CDR3 has 14 amino acids. CDR3 in amino acids: CSARLVAAYNEQFF. In nucleotides, the CDR3 is TGCAGTGCTAGATTAGTAGCGGCCTACAATGAGCAGTTCTTC.

Only a few counts were recorded for this clonotype. V usage is TRBV2 and J usage is TRBJ1-2; tentatively, D is TRBD1 (6 bases). Germline V lookup: CDR1 SNHLY, CDR2 FYNNEI. CDR3 length: 16 residues. The germline V and J ends were trimmed by 7 bases and 6 bases, with 24 bases remaining between them. The CDR3 sequence: CASTRDLAGGANGYTF. The CDR3 DNA is TGTGCCAGCACCCGGGACTTGGCCGGGGGGGCCAATGGCTACACCTTC.

V and J are TRBV20-1 and TRBJ2-1; 9 bases align to TRBD2. Germline CDR1 DFQATT, CDR2 SNEGSKA (reference sequence). The J segment lost 8 bases and the V segment lost 7 bases, leaving 6 bases of the junction unmatched. The CDR3 totals 12 residues. CDR3 bases: TGCAGTGAGACAGCGGGGGGCCATGAGCAGTTCTTC. As protein: CSETAGGHEQFF.

This clonotype showed up just a few times. The chain uses TRBV3-1 and TRBJ1-2; perhaps TRBD1 as D (5 bases). The CDR3 covers 15 residues. CDR1 and CDR2 (germline): LGHDT, YNNKEL (reference sequence). V was trimmed by 4 bases and J by 4 bases, leaving 16 bases between them. The CDR3 spells CASSPGLSAFYGYTF. In DNA, the CDR3 is TGTGCCAGCAGCCCGGGACTGTCCGCCTTCTATGGCTACACCTTC.

This clonotype occurred once. The chain recombines TRBV5-1 with TRBJ2-7; 7 bases are a match to TRBD1. Per germline, CDR1 SGHRS and CDR2 YFSETQ. V shed 2 bases, J shed 3 bases, and the junction held 5 bases outside the gene matches. The CDR3 is made up of 14 amino acids. CDR3 coding DNA: TGCGCCAGCAGCTTAGGGGACAGTGGCTACGAGCAGTACTTC. Its protein product is CASSLGDSGYEQYF.

The J gene is TRBJ2-7, the V gene TRBV15; TRBD1 is a possible D gene (6 bases). Trimming shortened V by 0 bases and J by 2 bases, and 14 bases separated the two germline ends. CDR1 and CDR2 (germline): LNHNV, YYDKDF (reference sequence). This CDR3 has 16 residues. In DNA, the CDR3 is TGTGCCACCAGCAGAGATCCCCGGACAGCCGCCTACGAGCAGTACTTC. It encodes CATSRDPRTAAYEQYF.

This clonotype was seen many times. This chain links TRBV6-2 or TRBV6-3 with TRBJ2-3; unclear D gene. Germline CDR1 and CDR2: MNHEY and SVGEGT. The CDR3 totals 14 residues. The germline V and J ends were trimmed by 6 bases and 3 bases, with 13 bases remaining between them. CDR3 nucleotides: TGTGCCAGCAGCAAGGAGAGAAGGACAGATACGCAGTATTTT. This gives the protein CASSKERRTDTQYF.

This clonotype was detected only a few times. This chain joins TRBV5-1 and TRBJ2-5; possibly TRBD2 for D (6 bases). This CDR3 spans 15 amino acids. CDR1 and CDR2 from the germline V gene are SGHRS and YFSETQ. The germline V and J ends were trimmed by 5 bases and 5 bases, with 19 bases remaining between them. Written as DNA, the CDR3 is TGCGCCAGCAGTCAACTACGGGGAGGCGGCGAGACCCAGTACTTC. Its protein product is CASSQLRGGGETQYF.

This clonotype has a handful of counts. V gene TRBV4-3 combines with J gene TRBJ2-1, with D possibly matching TRBD1 (5 bases). Germline V gene sequence: CDR1 LGHNA, CDR2 YSLEER. V was trimmed by 1 base and J by 7 bases, leaving 14 bases between them. The CDR3 has 15 amino acids. CDR3: CASSQGPRVDNEQFF. The CDR3 coding sequence is TGCGCCAGCAGCCAAGGTCCCAGGGTGGATAATGAGCAGTTCTTC.

This clonotype was recorded at least ten times. The V gene is TRBV7-2, the J gene TRBJ2-7, with 10 bases that match TRBD1. There are 13 residues in the CDR3. Per germline, CDR1 SGHTA and CDR2 FQGNSA. V was clipped by 5 bases and J by 6 bases; unmatched bases: 4. DNA of the CDR3: TGTGCCAGCAGCACCGGGACAGGGGTCGAGCAGTACTTC. It encodes CASSTGTGVEQYF.

Concerning this clonotype itself: A much larger clone sits a single nucleotide away, making a read error possible. V and J are TRBV19 and TRBJ2-5, with 7 positions matching TRBD2. The CDR3 consists of 15 residues. Germline V gene data show CDR1 as LNHDA and CDR2 as SQIVND (reference sequence). V trimming: 8 bases; J trimming: 1 base; junction bases outside the gene matches: 10. CDR3 amino acids: CASATSGIGQETQYF. CDR3 nucleotide sequence: TGTGCCAGTGCCACCAGCGGGATCGGCCAAGAGACCCAGTACTTC.

This clonotype was counted between two and nine times. The chain is built from TRBV9 and TRBJ2-7; no firm D call. The CDR3 is made up of 13 amino acids. The V gene's germline CDR1 is SGDLS and CDR2 YYNGEE. V was cut by 0 bases and J by 7 bases, with 11 bases left in between. The CDR3 protein is CASSVGSVGEQYF. The CDR3 DNA is TGTGCCAGCAGCGTAGGTTCAGTTGGTGAGCAGTACTTC.

V and J are TRBV7-8 and TRBJ1-6; TRBD1 aligns across 7 bases. V gave up 4 bases and J gave up 12 bases; unmatched junction bases: 3. CDR3 length: 12 amino acids. The V gene's germline CDR1 is SGHVS and CDR2 FQNEAQ. For the CDR3, the DNA is TGTGCCAGCAGCTCAGGGGGGAAACCCCTCCACTTT. Protein: CASSSGGKPLHF.

This clonotype was observed many times. The V gene is TRBV10-3, the J gene TRBJ2-2, with D possibly matching TRBD2 (6 bases). Trimming stripped 5 bases from V and 6 bases from J, with 19 bases between. The CDR3 runs to 16 residues. The germline V gene has CDR1 ENHRY and CDR2 SYGVKD. This CDR3 is CAISKIAESTAGELFF. The CDR3 nucleotides are TGTGCCATCAGTAAAATAGCGGAGAGTACGGCCGGGGAGCTGTTTTTT.

The rearrangement joins TRBV6-1 to TRBJ1-2; 7 nucleotides match TRBD1. The length of the CDR3 is 14 residues. Germline-derived CDR1 and CDR2 are MNHNS and SASEGT. Losses at the gene ends were 5 bases for V and 6 bases for J; bases not matched to a gene: 9. CDR3 region: CASSRGQERDGYTF. CDR3 DNA: TGTGCCAGCAGTAGAGGACAGGAACGGGATGGCTACACCTTC.